The 29 T cell receptor beta chains reported below all come from one sample, sequenced in a study of cytomegalovirus exposure and HLA in healthy donors. It was with 60 Vbeta and 13 Jbeta primers that the PCR ran. Method: immunoSEQ multiplex PCR; TCRdb's copy keeps in-frame clones and lacks some. In the table there are approximately 180,000 clones, about 80% of which are singletons. The specimen was PBMCs. The receptors shown here come from a woman in her 40s in good health and CMV-seronegative.

This chain links TRBV7-9 with TRBJ1-2, with unresolved D. This CDR3 has 14 residues. V shed 1 base and J shed 2 bases, with 8 bases lying between them. Germline V gene lookup returns CDR1 SEHNR and CDR2 FQNEAQ (reference sequence). DNA for the CDR3: TGTGCCAGCAGCTTAGGAGTTCTGAACTATGGCTACACCTTC. It codes for CASSLGVLNYGYTF.

In this sample, this clone turned up a few times. This sequence joins TRBV5-1 and TRBJ1-1, with D unclear. The CDR3 contains 12 residues. Trimming took off 0 bases at V and 7 bases at J, with 7 bases between the two ends. The germline V gene has CDR1 SGHRS and CDR2 YFSETQ. CDR3: CASSLVADEAFF. In DNA, the CDR3 is TGCGCCAGCAGCTTGGTGGCGGATGAAGCTTTCTTT.

This chain uses TRBV19 with TRBJ2-1; 8 bases agree with TRBD2. The CDR3 sequence is 15 residues long. J gave up 2 bases and V 8 bases, and 8 bases lay outside the gene matches. The germline V gene has CDR1 LNHDA and CDR2 SQIVND (reference sequence). Here the CDR3 DNA reads TGTGCCAGTTCAGTCCGGGGGGGGGCCTACAATGAGCAGTTCTTC. Its protein product is CASSVRGGAYNEQFF.

This clone appeared a few times. The J gene is TRBJ1-2, the V gene TRBV13, with a weak D call TRBD1 (5 bases). The CDR3 consists of 16 residues. The germline V and J ends were trimmed by 0 bases and 1 base, with 12 bases remaining between them. In germline, CDR1 is PRHDT, CDR2 FYEKMQ (reference sequence). The DNA for the CDR3 is TGTGCCAGCAGCTTAGGCCGGGGGACGCATAACTATGGCTACACCTTC. Residues: CASSLGRGTHNYGYTF.

This sequence joins TRBV5-6 and TRBJ1-1; 12 nucleotides match TRBD1. The CDR3 has 16 residues. The germline gives CDR1 SGHDT, CDR2 YYEEEE. J was trimmed by 2 bases and V by 4 bases; bases with no gene match: 6. The CDR3 protein is CASSAGQGARNTEAFF. For the CDR3, the DNA is TGTGCCAGCAGCGCGGGACAGGGGGCGAGAAACACTGAAGCTTTCTTT.

The chain is built from TRBV4-3 and TRBJ2-2; D might be TRBD2 (5 bases). Trimming stripped 4 bases from V and 8 bases from J, with 20 bases between. Germline V lookup: CDR1 LGHNA, CDR2 YSLEER. The CDR3 is made up of 16 amino acids. CDR3 sequence reads: CASSPGVKLASGELFF. DNA for the CDR3: TGCGCCAGCAGCCCGGGCGTTAAGTTAGCGTCTGGGGAGCTGTTTTTT.

The chain recombines TRBV5-6 with TRBJ1-2, with D maybe TRBD1 (5 bases). This CDR3 is 14 amino acids long. Germline V CDR1 and CDR2: SGHDT, YYEEEE. Trimming shortened V by 0 bases and J by 10 bases, and 16 bases separated the two germline ends. The CDR3 region has the DNA TGTGCCAGCAGCTTGGGGAGACAGAACTTTGACTACACCTTC. This gives the protein CASSLGRQNFDYTF. The complete variable domain, with remaining parts taken from reference TRBV5-6 and TRBJ1-2, reads DAGVTQSPTHLIKTRGQQVTLRCSPKSGHDTVSWYQQALGQGPQFIFQYYEEEERQRGNFPDRFSGHQFPNYSSELNVNALLLGDSALYLCASSLGRQNFDYTFGSGTRLTVV.

This chain links TRBV2 with TRBJ2-1; 8 positions match TRBD2. The CDR3 extends over 14 amino acids. After removal of 1 base from V and 9 bases from J, the junction contained 5 bases not matched to a gene. Germline V gene lookup returns CDR1 SNHLY and CDR2 FYNNEI. CDR3 nucleotides: TGTGCCAGCAGTGAAGGAGGACTAGCTAGTGAGCAGTTCTTC. Its translation: CASSEGGLASEQFF.

The chain carries TRBV9 and TRBJ1-2, with 8 bases matching TRBD1. Germline CDR1 SGDLS, CDR2 YYNGEE. This CDR3 has 15 amino acids. V lost 0 bases and J lost 2; bases outside the gene matches: 3. Here the CDR3 reads CASSVGTGSNYGYTF. CDR3 bases: TGTGCCAGCAGCGTAGGGACAGGGTCCAACTATGGCTACACCTTC.

The chain is built from TRBV18 and TRBJ1-1; D is undetermined. The CDR3 length is 11 residues. Trimming stripped 0 bases from V and 10 bases from J, with 6 bases between. Germline V gene data show CDR1 as KGHSH and CDR2 as LQKENI. DNA of the CDR3: TGTGCCAGCTCACCACCCGGGAGAGCTTTCTTT. It encodes CASSPPGRAFF.

The rearrangement joins TRBV5-8 to TRBJ1-5; TRBD1 might be the D (6 bases). In germline, CDR1 is SGHTS, CDR2 YDEGEE. The CDR3 consists of 15 residues. The germline V and J ends were trimmed by 0 bases and 1 base, with 8 bases remaining between them. This CDR3 reads CASSLGTVSNQPQHF. DNA of the CDR3: TGTGCCAGCAGCTTGGGGACAGTGAGCAATCAGCCCCAGCATTTT.

This chain connects TRBV5-6 to TRBJ1-1, with a tentative D call TRBD1 (5 bases). This CDR3 spans 15 amino acids. V dropped 3 bases and J dropped 0 bases, with 12 bases sitting between them. The germline V gene encodes CDR1 SGHDT and CDR2 YYEEEE. The CDR3 is CASSSLDRLNTEAFF. The DNA for the CDR3 is TGTGCCAGCAGCTCGTTAGACAGACTGAACACTGAAGCTTTCTTT.

The J gene is TRBJ1-1, the V gene TRBV5-6; 10 nucleotides match TRBD1. V trimming: 4 bases; J trimming: 8 bases; junction bases outside the gene matches: 5. Germline assignment: CDR1 SGHDT and CDR2 YYEEEE. The CDR3 length is 13 residues. Here the CDR3 reads CASSVRDRGEAFF. DNA for the CDR3: TGTGCCAGCAGCGTCCGGGACAGGGGCGAAGCTTTCTTT.

CDR3 loop: CASSQALPGAGSYNEQFF. The CDR3 bases are TGTGCCAGCAGCCAAGCCCTGCCGGGAGCGGGTTCCTACAATGAGCAGTTCTTC. The chain links TRBV14 to TRBJ2-1, with D maybe TRBD2 (6 bases). The V end was cut by 1 base, the J end by 1 base, with 17 bases between. The CDR3 is 18 amino acids. Germline values: CDR1 SGHDN, CDR2 FVKESK. Variable domain in full (rest from reference TRBV14 and TRBJ2-1): EAGVTQFPSHSVIEKGQTVTLRCDPISGHDNLYWYRRVMGKEIKFLLHFVKESKQDESGMPNNRFLAERTGGTYSTLKVQPAELEDSGVYFCASSQALPGAGSYNEQFFGPGTRLTVL.

The rearrangement uses TRBV9 and TRBJ2-2; D uncertain. Germline CDR1 reads SGDLS; CDR2 reads YYNGEE. This CDR3 contains 12 residues. V lost 4 bases and J 6 bases, leaving 7 bases between the germline ends. The CDR3 DNA reads as TGTGCCAGCAGCCTAACTCCCGGGGAGCTGTTTTTT. Translating it yields CASSLTPGELFF.

A note on this clone: An end of the junction does not agree with germline; a read error may underlie this. This chain joins TRBV28 and TRBJ1-4, with TRBD1 as a possible D gene (5 bases). Germline CDR1 and CDR2: MDHEN and SYDVKM. CDR3 length equals 14 residues. In DNA, the CDR3 is TGTGCCAGCAGCTCGGGGGGTCGGAATGATAAACTGTTGTTT. Translation gives CASSSGGRNDKLLF.

The V and J genes are TRBV14 and TRBJ2-3; D unclear. V lost 4 bases and J 2 bases, leaving 10 bases between the germline ends. CDR3 length: 14 amino acids. The germline V gene encodes CDR1 SGHDN and CDR2 FVKESK. CDR3 bases: TGTGCCAGCAGCCTGAGTGCCGTCACAGATACGCAGTATTTT. Protein product: CASSLSAVTDTQYF.

This rearrangement joins TRBV19 to TRBJ1-2, with D unresolved. Trimming removed 4 bases from V and 5 bases from J, with 14 bases in between. Germline V lookup: CDR1 LNHDA, CDR2 SQIVND (reference sequence). The CDR3 length is 14 residues. CDR3 residues: CASSTSRADYGYTF. As DNA, the CDR3 is TGTGCCAGTAGTACTTCGCGGGCAGATTATGGCTACACCTTC.

About this clone: An end of the junction differs from the germline gene, which may be a read error. The V gene is TRBV27, the J gene TRBJ1-5; D is possibly TRBD1 (6 bases). Germline values: CDR1 MNHEY, CDR2 SMNVEV (reference sequence). This CDR3 is built from 17 residues. The chain's CDR3 is CASSPRTDRSFNQPQHF. The CDR3 nucleotides read TGTGCCAGCAGTCCCCGGACAGACAGAAGTTTCAATCAGCCCCAACATTTT.

The chain joins TRBV19 to TRBJ2-1; 7 bases fit TRBD2. The germline V gene has CDR1 LNHDA and CDR2 SQIVND (reference sequence). The CDR3 spans 15 residues. After removal of 3 bases from V and 8 bases from J, the junction contained 10 bases not matched to a gene. The CDR3: CASSIWGRAGDEQFF. The DNA for the CDR3 is TGTGCCAGTAGTATCTGGGGGAGGGCCGGGGATGAGCAGTTCTTC.

This chain's CDR3 is CATSRGGLLTDTQYF. The CDR3 nucleotides read TGTGCCACCAGCAGAGGTGGACTCCTCACAGATACGCAGTATTTT. The gene calls are TRBV15 and TRBJ2-3, with D possibly being TRBD2 (5 bases). Germline CDR1 reads LNHNV; CDR2 reads YYDKDF (reference sequence). V shed 1 base and J shed 2 bases, with 10 bases lying between them. The length of the CDR3 is 15 residues.

This chain connects TRBV12-5 to TRBJ1-5; D remains unclear. The germline CDR1 and CDR2 sequences are LGHNT and FRNRAP. CDR3 length equals 13 residues. The V gene lost 3 bases and the J gene lost 7 bases, with 10 bases spanning the gap. CDR3 coding DNA: TGTGCTAGTGGTTTCGGGGAAAACCAGCCCCAGCATTTT. This encodes CASGFGENQPQHF.

This clone was observed a few times. V usage is TRBV5-1 and J usage is TRBJ2-2; 11 bases map to TRBD2. The trim removed 0 bases at V and 1 base at J, leaving 2 bases unmatched. CDR3 size: 17 residues. The germline gives CDR1 SGHRS, CDR2 YFSETQ. The CDR3 region is CASSLALAGGNTGELFF. For the CDR3, the DNA is TGCGCCAGCAGCTTGGCCCTAGCGGGAGGGAACACCGGGGAGCTGTTTTTT.

This clone was seen only a few times. The chain combines TRBV11-3 with TRBJ2-1; tentatively, D is TRBD2 (5 bases). Trimming cost V 1 base and J 5 bases, with 12 bases left between them. CDR1 is SGHNT, CDR2 YENEEA, per germline. This CDR3 has 15 residues. CDR3 amino acids: CASSLVPGSDNEQFF. As DNA, the CDR3 is TGTGCCAGCAGCTTAGTTCCGGGAAGCGACAATGAGCAGTTCTTC.

The V and J genes are TRBV11-3 and TRBJ2-1; 9 bases line up with TRBD1. The CDR3 length is 15 residues. The J segment lost 4 bases and the V segment lost 0 bases, leaving 1 base of the junction unmatched. Per germline, CDR1 SGHNT and CDR2 YENEEA. The CDR3 is CASSLEGQGYNEQFF. The CDR3 DNA follows: TGTGCCAGCAGCTTAGAGGGACAGGGTTACAATGAGCAGTTCTTC.

This clone was picked up one time. The rearrangement joins TRBV27 to TRBJ1-2; perhaps TRBD1 as D (6 bases). CDR1 is MNHEY, CDR2 SMNVEV, per germline (reference sequence). The CDR3 contains 14 residues. V gave up 3 bases and J gave up 3 bases, with 11 bases separating them. The CDR3 region is CASSLGAGYYGYTF. The CDR3 DNA reads as TGTGCCAGCAGTTTGGGGGCAGGGTACTATGGCTACACCTTC.

The chain couples TRBV12-5 to TRBJ2-1; D is ambiguous. The CDR3 loop spans 16 amino acids. The germline V and J ends were trimmed by 1 base and 0 bases, with 10 bases remaining between them. CDR1 is LGHNT, CDR2 FRNRAP, per germline. The CDR3 spells CASGLEVGGSYNEQFF. In nucleotides, the CDR3 is TGTGCTAGTGGTTTGGAGGTCGGCGGCTCCTACAATGAGCAGTTCTTC.

The chain combines TRBV7-6 with TRBJ2-2; D remains unclear. V lost 3 bases, J lost 0 bases, and 2 bases lay in between. CDR3 length equals 13 residues. Germline V lookup: CDR1 SGHVS, CDR2 FNYEAQ. CDR3 coding DNA: TGTGCCAGCAGCTTTACGAACACCGGGGAGCTGTTTTTT. This sequence encodes CASSFTNTGELFF.

The chain combines TRBV19 with TRBJ2-7; possible D gene TRBD1, 5 bases. The length of the CDR3 is 14 residues. V dropped 7 bases and J dropped 4 bases, with 17 bases sitting between them. The germline V gene encodes CDR1 LNHDA and CDR2 SQIVND (reference sequence). The CDR3 DNA reads as TGTGCCAGTACCCCAAACGCCAGACAGTACGAGCAGTACTTC. Its protein is CASTPNARQYEQYF.